What follows describes a single T cell receptor (beta chain). What it recognizes is unknown. This sample also contains other DNA sequences that code for the same CDR3. These data come from a study of a mutant IDH1 vaccine in newly diagnosed glioma. Study details: There were about 62% males and roughly 38% females among treated patients, whose mean age was 40.4 years.

Overall study results and limits: Immune responses induced by vaccination arose in approximately 93% of the patients.

Indicated time point: baseline, week 1 (first vaccination visit). The treatment is: pre-vaccination baseline after standard-of-care therapy. The assay was immunoSEQ multiplex PCR, and TCRdb's table has in-frame clones only and misses some. The sample includes 99,000 or so clones, 70% to 90% seen only once; the top ten take approximately 0.58%. V was trimmed by 0 bases and J by 5 bases, leaving 8 bases between them. The CDR3 is 13 residues long. The germline CDR1 and CDR2 sequences are SGHRS and YFSETQ. Sequencing used PBMCs, obtained from a glioma patient treated with radiotherapy, temozolomide or both. The chain carries TRBV5-1 and TRBJ2-5; D perhaps matches TRBD1 (6 bases). The source is a woman between 50 and 59 years old with glioma. CDR3 nucleotides: TGCGCCAGCAGCTTGGGAGGGGGTGAGACCCAGTACTTC. Its translation is CASSLGGGETQYF.